The 19 T cell receptor beta chains given below trace back to one sample, sequenced in a study of blood T cell repertoires in COVID-19. The table came from immunoSEQ multiplex PCR; TCRdb's copy has only in-frame clones and leaves some out. In the table there are just over 300,000 clones, about nine tenths of which are singletons. The sample consisted of PBMCs or T cells enriched from blood (not recorded which). These receptor sequences come from a man between 25 and 39 years old who had recovered from COVID-19.

This clone showed up just once. The rearrangement links TRBV7-9 to TRBJ1-1; D may be TRBD1 (5 bases). CDR1 is SEHNR and CDR2 is FQNEAQ in the germline V gene (reference sequence). The CDR3 length is 13 residues. Trimming pared 0 bases from V and 6 bases from J, leaving 8 bases between. The CDR3, as DNA: TGTGCCAGCAGCTTAGCGGGGGGTTCTGAAGCTTTCTTT. Its protein is CASSLAGGSEAFF.

CDR3 DNA: TGTGCCACCAGCAGAGATCTAAATCTGGTCAGGGGGCCCCAACGGCCTTATGGCTACACCTTC. Encoded protein: CATSRDLNLVRGPQRPYGYTF. The gene calls are TRBV15 and TRBJ1-2; 8 bases align to TRBD1. Germline values: CDR1 LNHNV, CDR2 YYDKDF (reference sequence). With V trimmed by 0 bases and J by 5 bases, 23 bases remained unmatched. The CDR3 runs 21 residues.

The chain uses TRBV18 and TRBJ1-6, with D unclear. There are 19 residues in the CDR3. V was clipped by 6 bases and J by 0 bases, with 21 bases between them. In germline, CDR1 is KGHSH, CDR2 LQKENI. CDR3 DNA sequence: TGTGCCAGCTCCCCAGGCATCGATTTGGGGAGCTCCTATAATTCACCCCTCCACTTT. Translating it yields CASSPGIDLGSSYNSPLHF.

This clone was seen a single time. The genes are TRBV2 and TRBJ2-2; a weak D match, TRBD2 (7 bases). Trimming stripped 8 bases from V and 3 bases from J, with 19 bases between. In germline, CDR1 is SNHLY, CDR2 FYNNEI. The CDR3 is made up of 16 amino acids. The CDR3 region has the DNA TGTGCCAGCCTCCGGGGGCCTAGCGGTGACACCGGGGAGCTGTTTTTT. This codes for CASLRGPSGDTGELFF.

This sequence joins TRBV21-1 and TRBJ2-2; TRBD2, the table's D call, lacks a check against the DNA. TRBV21-1 is described as a pseudogene. There are 16 residues in the CDR3. The CDR3 spells CASSKREARNTGELFF. CDR3 DNA sequence: TGTGCCAGCAGCAAAAGAGAAGCCCGAAACACCGGGGAGCTGTTTTTT.

The V call is TRBV14, the J call TRBJ2-7; D is perhaps TRBD1 (5 bases). This CDR3 is 14 amino acids long. Germline V gene lookup returns CDR1 SGHDN and CDR2 FVKESK. Trimming removed 1 base at V and 2 bases at J, with 9 bases between. As DNA, the CDR3 is TGTGCCAGCAGCCAAGGCGTCAGGGCCTACGAGCAGTACTTC. Translation: CASSQGVRAYEQYF.

The chain recombines TRBV27 with TRBJ1-3, with D hard to call. The CDR3 extends over 19 amino acids. V gave up 3 bases and J gave up 0 bases, with 21 bases separating them. Germline CDR1 reads MNHEY; CDR2 reads SMNVEV (reference sequence). In DNA form, the CDR3 reads TGTGCCAGCAGTTTTTTCAAGACATCTAGCCCCCGCTCTGGAAACACCATATATTTT. It translates to CASSFFKTSSPRSGNTIYF.

This clone was recorded many times. The V and J genes are TRBV11-3 and TRBJ2-1, with D hard to call. The CDR3 contains 14 residues. With 2 bases removed from V and 6 bases from J, the gap between germline ends came to 11 bases. Germline assignment: CDR1 SGHNT and CDR2 YENEEA. CDR3 loop: CASSLSPVSNEQFF. DNA of the CDR3: TGTGCCAGCAGCTTATCCCCCGTTAGCAATGAGCAGTTCTTC.

The CDR3 DNA reads as TGTGCCAGCAGGGCGGACAGGCCGGAATACAATGAGCAGTTCTTC. It is translated as CASRADRPEYNEQFF. The rearrangement joins TRBV2 to TRBJ2-1, with TRBD1 matching over 7 bases. V lost 6 bases, J lost 4 bases, and 9 bases stayed unmatched. CDR3 length equals 15 residues. The germline V gene encodes CDR1 SNHLY and CDR2 FYNNEI.

The V call is TRBV11-1, the J call TRBJ1-2; maybe TRBD1 (6 bases). CDR1 and CDR2 (germline): SGHAT, FQDESV (reference sequence). The CDR3 is 13 amino acids. V was trimmed by 0 bases and J by 8 bases, leaving 10 bases between them. The CDR3 spells CASSLAGAEGYTF. The DNA for the CDR3 is TGTGCCAGCAGCTTAGCGGGGGCGGAAGGCTACACCTTC.

The chain is built from TRBV10-1 and TRBJ2-2; 14 bases are shared with TRBD2. This CDR3 comprises 18 residues. Germline loops: CDR1 WNHNN, CDR2 SYGVQD (reference sequence). Trimming at V came to 3 bases and at J to 5 bases, leaving 8 bases not matched to a gene. The CDR3 DNA follows: TGCGCCAGCAGTGAACCCCCGGGACTAGCGGGAGTTACCGGGGAGCTGTTTTTT. Residues: CASSEPPGLAGVTGELFF.

The chain joins TRBV11-2 to TRBJ1-5; D remains ambiguous. Germline CDR1 SGHAT, CDR2 FQNNGV. Trimming cost V 3 bases and J 0 bases, with 6 bases left between them. The CDR3 spans 14 residues. In nucleotides, the CDR3 is TGTGCCAGCAGCTTCGGTCTTAGCAATCAGCCCCAGCATTTT. Its translation is CASSFGLSNQPQHF.

The chain has TRBV3-1 (or the pseudogene TRBV3-2) and TRBJ2-1, with 9 bases identical to TRBD2. Germline CDR1 is LGHDT and CDR2 is YNNKEL (reference sequence). There are 17 residues in the CDR3. V was clipped by 2 bases and J by 1 base; unmatched bases: 6. The CDR3 bases are TGTGCCAGCAGCCAACTAGCGGGAATATTATCCTACAATGAGCAGTTCTTC. The encoded protein is CASSQLAGILSYNEQFF.

The gene calls are TRBV19 and TRBJ2-7; D perhaps matches TRBD1 (5 bases). In germline, CDR1 is LNHDA, CDR2 SQIVND (reference sequence). The CDR3 runs to 13 residues. The germline V and J ends were trimmed by 7 bases and 1 base, with 11 bases remaining between them. The CDR3 nucleotides are TGTGCCAGTAAAGACAGAAATTCCTACGAGCAGTACTTC. It codes for CASKDRNSYEQYF.

This chain connects TRBV5-1 to TRBJ2-5, with 7 bases lining up with TRBD2. CDR1 is SGHRS, CDR2 YFSETQ, per germline. The ends lost 6 bases at V and 0 bases at J; junction bases unmatched: 8. The CDR3 sequence is 15 residues long. CDR3 coding DNA: TGCGCCAGCAACCGCAGGAGCGGGGACCAAGAGACCCAGTACTTC. Translated: CASNRRSGDQETQYF.

The chain carries TRBV30 and TRBJ1-1; D is perhaps TRBD1 (6 bases). This CDR3 contains 14 residues. CDR1 is GTSNPN and CDR2 is SVGIG in the germline V gene (reference sequence). V was clipped by 7 bases and J by 0 bases, with 15 bases between them. The chain's CDR3 is CASVAGAVNTEAFF. The DNA for the CDR3 is TGTGCCTCCGTAGCAGGGGCGGTGAACACTGAAGCTTTCTTT.

V is TRBV20-1 and J is TRBJ2-7; a possible D gene is TRBD2 (5 bases). Germline V gene data show CDR1 as DFQATT and CDR2 as SNEGSKA (reference sequence). Trimming pared 5 bases from V and 6 bases from J, leaving 8 bases between. CDR3 size: 10 residues. The CDR3 loop reads CSALSAEQYF. The DNA for the CDR3 is TGCAGTGCTCTTAGCGCCGAGCAGTACTTC.

The chain uses TRBV3-1 (or the pseudogene TRBV3-2) and TRBJ2-2; D unclear. Trimming left V 3 bases short and J 2 bases short, with 10 bases between. Germline CDR1 reads LGHDT; CDR2 reads YNNKEL (reference sequence). There are 15 residues in the CDR3. The CDR3 sequence: CASSHGFLNTGELFF. The DNA of the CDR3 is TGTGCCAGCAGCCACGGTTTTCTAAACACCGGGGAGCTGTTTTTT.

The chain combines TRBV13 with TRBJ2-7; the D gene is possibly TRBD1 (6 bases). V lost 3 bases and J lost 7, with 22 bases in between. The CDR3 is 16 amino acids. The germline gives CDR1 PRHDT, CDR2 FYEKMQ (reference sequence). DNA for the CDR3: TGTGCCAGCAGCTTTTTTCTAGGCCAGGGGCTCACGGAGCAGTACTTC. Translating it yields CASSFFLGQGLTEQYF.